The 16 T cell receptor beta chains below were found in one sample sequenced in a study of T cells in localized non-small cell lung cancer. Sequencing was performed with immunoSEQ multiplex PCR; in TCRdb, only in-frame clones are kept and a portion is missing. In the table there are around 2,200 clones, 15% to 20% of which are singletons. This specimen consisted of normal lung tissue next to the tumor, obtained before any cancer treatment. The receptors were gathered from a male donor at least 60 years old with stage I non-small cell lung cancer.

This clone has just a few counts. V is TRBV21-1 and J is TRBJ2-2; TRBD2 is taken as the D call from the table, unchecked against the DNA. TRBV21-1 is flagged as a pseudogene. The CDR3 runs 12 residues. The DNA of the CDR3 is TGTGCCAGCAGGCGGAGCGCCAGGGAGCTGTTTTTT. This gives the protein CASRRSARELFF.

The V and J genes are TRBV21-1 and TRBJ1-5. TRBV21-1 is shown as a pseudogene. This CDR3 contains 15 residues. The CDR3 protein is CASSEMGFSNQPQHF. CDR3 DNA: TGTGCCAGCAGCGAAATGGGATTTAGCAATCAGCCCCAGCATTTT.

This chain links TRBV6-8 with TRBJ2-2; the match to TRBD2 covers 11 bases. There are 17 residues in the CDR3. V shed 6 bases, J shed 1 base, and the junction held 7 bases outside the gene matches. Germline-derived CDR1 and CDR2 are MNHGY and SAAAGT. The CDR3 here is CASRQITSGGNTGELFF. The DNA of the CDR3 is TGTGCCAGCAGACAAATCACTAGCGGGGGGAACACCGGGGAGCTGTTTTTT.

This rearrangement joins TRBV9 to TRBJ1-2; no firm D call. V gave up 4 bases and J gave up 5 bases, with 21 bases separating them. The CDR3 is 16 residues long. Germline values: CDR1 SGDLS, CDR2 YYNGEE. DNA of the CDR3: TGTGCCAGCAGCAGAGCCCCGCTTGCAGGCCTATATGGCTACACCTTC. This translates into CASSRAPLAGLYGYTF. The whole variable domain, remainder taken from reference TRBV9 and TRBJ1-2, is DSGVTQTPKHLITATGQRVTLRCSPRSGDLSVYWYQQSLDQGLQFLIQYYNGEERAKGNILERFSAQQFPDLHSELNLSSLELGDSALYFCASSRAPLAGLYGYTFGSGTRLTVV.

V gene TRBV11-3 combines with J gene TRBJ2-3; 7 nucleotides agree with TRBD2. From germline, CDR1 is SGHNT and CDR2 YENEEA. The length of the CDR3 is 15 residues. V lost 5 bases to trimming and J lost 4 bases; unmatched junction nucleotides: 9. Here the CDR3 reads CASSPLAASPDTQYF. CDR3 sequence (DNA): TGTGCCAGCAGCCCCCTAGCGGCGAGCCCAGATACGCAGTATTTT.

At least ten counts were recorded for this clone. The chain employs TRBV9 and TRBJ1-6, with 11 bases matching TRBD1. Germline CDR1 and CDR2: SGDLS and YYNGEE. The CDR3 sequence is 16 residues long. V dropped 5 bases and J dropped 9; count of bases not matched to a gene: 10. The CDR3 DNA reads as TGTGCCAGCAGATTCGCAGACGGGACAGGGGGTTCACCCCTCCACTTT. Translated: CASRFADGTGGSPLHF.

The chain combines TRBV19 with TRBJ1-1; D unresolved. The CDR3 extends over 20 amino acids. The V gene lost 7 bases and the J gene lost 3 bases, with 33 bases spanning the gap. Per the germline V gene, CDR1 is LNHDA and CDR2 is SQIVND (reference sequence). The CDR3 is CASIFPRASRGGGRDTEAFF. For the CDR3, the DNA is TGTGCCAGTATCTTTCCCCGGGCGAGTCGGGGAGGCGGGAGGGACACTGAAGCTTTCTTT.

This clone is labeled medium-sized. The CDR3 loop is CASSDYGQGFYGYTF. Written as DNA, the CDR3 is TGTGCCAGCAGTGATTACGGACAGGGGTTCTATGGCTACACCTTC. The J gene is TRBJ1-2, the V gene TRBV6-8; 9 nucleotides align to TRBD1. CDR3 length: 15 residues. The V gene's germline CDR1 is MNHGY and CDR2 SAAAGT. The J segment lost 4 bases and the V segment lost 5 bases, leaving 8 bases of the junction unmatched.

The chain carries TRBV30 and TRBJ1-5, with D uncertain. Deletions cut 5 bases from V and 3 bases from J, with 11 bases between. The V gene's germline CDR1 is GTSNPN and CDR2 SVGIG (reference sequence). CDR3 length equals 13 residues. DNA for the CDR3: TGTGCCTGGGCGTCAGGTTACAATCAGCCCCAGCATTTT. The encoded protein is CAWASGYNQPQHF.

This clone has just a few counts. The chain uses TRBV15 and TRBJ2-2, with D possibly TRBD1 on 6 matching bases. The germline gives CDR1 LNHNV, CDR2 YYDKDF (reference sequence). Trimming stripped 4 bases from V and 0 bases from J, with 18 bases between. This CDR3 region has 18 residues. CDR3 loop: CATSTFGTPFANTGELFF. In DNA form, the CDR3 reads TGTGCCACCAGCACATTCGGGACACCGTTCGCGAACACCGGGGAGCTGTTTTTT.

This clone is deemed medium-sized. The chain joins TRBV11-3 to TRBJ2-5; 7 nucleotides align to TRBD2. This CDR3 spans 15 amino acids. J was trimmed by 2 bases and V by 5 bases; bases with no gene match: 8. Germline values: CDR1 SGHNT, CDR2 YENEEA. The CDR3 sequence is CASSPWGGSQETQYF. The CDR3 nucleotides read TGTGCCAGCAGCCCTTGGGGAGGGAGTCAAGAGACCCAGTACTTC.

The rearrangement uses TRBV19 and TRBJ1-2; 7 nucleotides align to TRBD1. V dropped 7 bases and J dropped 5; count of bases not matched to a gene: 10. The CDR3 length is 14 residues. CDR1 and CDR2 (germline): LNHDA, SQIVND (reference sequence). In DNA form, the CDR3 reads TGTGCCAGTATCCCTCCAGGGGGAATTTATGGCTACACCTTC. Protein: CASIPPGGIYGYTF.

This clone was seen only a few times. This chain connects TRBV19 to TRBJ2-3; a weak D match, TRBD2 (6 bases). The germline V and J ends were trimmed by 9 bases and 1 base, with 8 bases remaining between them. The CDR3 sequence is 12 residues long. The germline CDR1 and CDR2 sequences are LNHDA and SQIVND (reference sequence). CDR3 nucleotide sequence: TGTGCCAGCTGGGGGGGCACAGATACGCAGTATTTT. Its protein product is CASWGGTDTQYF.

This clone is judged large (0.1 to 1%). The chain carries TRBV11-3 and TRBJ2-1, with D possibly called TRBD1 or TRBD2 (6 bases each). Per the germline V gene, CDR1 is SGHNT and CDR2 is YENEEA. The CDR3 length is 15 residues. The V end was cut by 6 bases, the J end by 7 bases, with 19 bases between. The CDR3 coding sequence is TGTGCCAGCAGTTCAGACAGGAGGGACTGGAATGAGCAGTTCTTC. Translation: CASSSDRRDWNEQFF.

CDR3 amino acids: CASSVEPNFLDEQFF. CDR3 nucleotides: TGTGCCAGCAGCGTAGAACCAAACTTCTTGGATGAGCAGTTCTTC. This rearrangement joins TRBV9 to TRBJ2-1; D call uncertain. The CDR3 is made up of 15 amino acids. Germline V CDR1 and CDR2: SGDLS, YYNGEE. Deletions cut 0 bases from V and 8 bases from J, with 15 bases between.

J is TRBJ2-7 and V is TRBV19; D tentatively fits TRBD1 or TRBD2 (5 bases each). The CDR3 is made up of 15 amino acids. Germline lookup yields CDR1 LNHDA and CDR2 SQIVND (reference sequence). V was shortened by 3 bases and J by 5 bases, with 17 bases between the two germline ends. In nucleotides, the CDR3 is TGTGCCAGTAGTATTTCCCTCACGGGGCGGAACGAGCAGTACTTC. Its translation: CASSISLTGRNEQYF. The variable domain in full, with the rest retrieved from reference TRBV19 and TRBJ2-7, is DGGITQSPKYLFRKEGQNVTLSCEQNLNHDAMYWYRQDPGQGLRLIYYSQIVNDFQKGDIAEGYSVSREKKESFPLTVTSAQKNPTAFYLCASSISLTGRNEQYFGPGTRLTVT.